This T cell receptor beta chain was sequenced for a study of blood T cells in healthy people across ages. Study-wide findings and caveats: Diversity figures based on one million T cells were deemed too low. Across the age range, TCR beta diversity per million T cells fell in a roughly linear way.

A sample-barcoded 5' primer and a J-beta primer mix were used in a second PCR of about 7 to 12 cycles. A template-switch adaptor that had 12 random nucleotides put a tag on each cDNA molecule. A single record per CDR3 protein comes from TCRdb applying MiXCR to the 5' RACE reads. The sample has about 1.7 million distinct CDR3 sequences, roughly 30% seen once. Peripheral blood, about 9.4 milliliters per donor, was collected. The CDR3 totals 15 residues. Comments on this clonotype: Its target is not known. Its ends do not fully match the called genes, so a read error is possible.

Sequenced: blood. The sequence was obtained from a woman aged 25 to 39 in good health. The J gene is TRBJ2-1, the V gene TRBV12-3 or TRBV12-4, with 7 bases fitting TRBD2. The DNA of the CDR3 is TGTGCCAGCAGAGTCCGGGACTATTCCTACAGTGAGCAGTTCTTC. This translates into CASRVRDYSYSEQFF.